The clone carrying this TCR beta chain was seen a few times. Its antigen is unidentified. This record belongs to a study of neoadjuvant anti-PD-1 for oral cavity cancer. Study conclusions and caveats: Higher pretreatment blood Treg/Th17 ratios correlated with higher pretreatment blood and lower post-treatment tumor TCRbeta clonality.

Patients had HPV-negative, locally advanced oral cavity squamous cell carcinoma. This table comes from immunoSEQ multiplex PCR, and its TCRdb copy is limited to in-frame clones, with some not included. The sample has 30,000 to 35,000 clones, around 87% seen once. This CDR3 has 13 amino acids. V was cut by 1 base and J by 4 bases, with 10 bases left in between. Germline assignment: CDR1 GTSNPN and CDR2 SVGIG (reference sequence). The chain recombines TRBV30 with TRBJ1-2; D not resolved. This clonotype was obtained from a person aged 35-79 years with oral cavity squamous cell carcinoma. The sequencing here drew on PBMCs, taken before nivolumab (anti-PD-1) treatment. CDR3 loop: CAWSASLTYGYTF. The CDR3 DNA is TGTGCCTGGAGTGCGAGCCTCACCTATGGCTACACCTTC.